The rows below give T cell receptor beta chains drawn from one sample of a study of shared clonotypes between healthy human individuals. Some clones are missing from TCRdb's copy, which holds only in-frame ones; the method was immunoSEQ multiplex PCR. Seen here are some 580,000 clones, almost 97% observed once, and the top ten hold about 0.06%. Sequenced sample: naive CD4+ T cells sorted from blood. Receptors originate from a woman between 25 and 40 years old in good health. Both conserved end residues are part of each CDR3. D genes are given only for firm matches. Only part of the rows carry a size: once, few, many, or a class if the clone is expanded.

D gene: TRBD2
clone size: -
V gene: TRBV11-3
J gene: TRBJ2-7
CDR3 protein: CASSLNGRTHEQYF
CDR3 DNA: TGTGCCAGCAGCTTAAACGGGAGGACCCACGAGCAGTACTTC

D gene: -
clone size: once
V gene: TRBV11-1
J gene: TRBJ2-5
CDR3 protein: CASSAQETETQYF
CDR3 DNA: TGTGCCAGCAGCGCACAGGAAACAGAGACCCAGTACTTC

D gene: TRBD2
clone size: -
V gene: TRBV25-1
J gene: TRBJ2-1
CDR3 protein: CASSPKGLASGKSEQFF
CDR3 DNA: TGTGCCAGCAGTCCCAAGGGGTTGGCTAGCGGGAAGAGTGAGCAGTTCTTC

D gene: TRBD1
clone size: -
V gene: TRBV5-1
J gene: TRBJ2-7
CDR3 protein: CASSPGQGIYEQYF
CDR3 DNA: TGCGCCAGCAGCCCGGGACAGGGAATCTACGAGCAGTACTTC

D gene: -
clone size: once
V gene: TRBV10-2
J gene: TRBJ1-5
CDR3 protein: CASSGTARGNQPQHF
CDR3 DNA: TGCGCCAGCAGCGGGACTGCTCGTGGCAATCAGCCCCAGCATTTT

D gene: TRBD1
clone size: -
V gene: TRBV7-9
J gene: TRBJ1-1
CDR3 protein: CASSRRQGIEAFF
CDR3 DNA: TGTGCCAGCAGCCGAAGACAGGGGATAGAAGCTTTCTTT

D gene: TRBD2
clone size: once
V gene: TRBV2
J gene: TRBJ2-5
CDR3 protein: CASSGGLAGSGRETQYF
CDR3 DNA: TGTGCCAGCAGTGGGGGACTAGCGGGATCAGGCAGGGAGACCCAGTACTTC

D gene: -
clone size: -
V gene: TRBV29-1
J gene: TRBJ1-1
CDR3 protein: CSVEHSVVNTEAFF
CDR3 DNA: TGCAGCGTTGAACACTCTGTAGTGAACACTGAAGCTTTCTTT

D gene: -
clone size: -
V gene: TRBV2
J gene: TRBJ1-1
CDR3 protein: CASSESARARTEAFF
CDR3 DNA: TGTGCCAGCAGTGAATCGGCCAGGGCTAGGACTGAAGCTTTCTTT

D gene: -
clone size: -
V gene: TRBV7-6
J gene: TRBJ2-5
CDR3 protein: CASSHDITRAYETQYF
CDR3 DNA: TGTGCCAGCAGCCACGACATCACCCGAGCGTATGAGACCCAGTACTTC

D gene: -
clone size: -
V gene: TRBV28
J gene: TRBJ2-1
CDR3 protein: CASSFSATYNEQFF
CDR3 DNA: TGTGCCAGCAGTTTTAGTGCTACCTACAATGAGCAGTTCTTC

D gene: -
clone size: -
V gene: TRBV2
J gene: TRBJ1-3
CDR3 protein: CASSGSFSGNTIYF
CDR3 DNA: TGTGCCAGCAGCGGGTCTTTCTCTGGAAACACCATATATTTT

D gene: TRBD2
clone size: -
V gene: TRBV2
J gene: TRBJ2-7
CDR3 protein: CASSEQLAGGYEQYF
CDR3 DNA: TGTGCCAGCAGTGAACAACTAGCGGGAGGATACGAGCAGTACTTC

D gene: -
clone size: -
V gene: TRBV5-1
J gene: TRBJ2-7
CDR3 protein: CASSPTGLYEQYF
CDR3 DNA: TGCGCCAGCAGCCCCACAGGGCTCTACGAGCAGTACTTC

D gene: -
clone size: -
V gene: TRBV7-9
J gene: TRBJ2-7
CDR3 protein: CASSLWTDRLEQYF
CDR3 DNA: TGTGCCAGCAGCCTATGGACAGATCGATTGGAGCAGTACTTC

D gene: -
clone size: -
V gene: TRBV7-9
J gene: TRBJ2-6
CDR3 protein: CASTREQGANVLTF
CDR3 DNA: TGTGCCAGCACACGGGAGCAAGGGGCCAACGTCCTGACTTTC

D gene: -
clone size: -
V gene: TRBV6-5
J gene: TRBJ1-5
CDR3 protein: CASSYWSGRQPQHF
CDR3 DNA: TGTGCCAGCAGTTACTGGTCGGGTAGGCAGCCCCAGCATTTT

D gene: TRBD2
clone size: -
V gene: TRBV5-1
J gene: TRBJ2-3
CDR3 protein: CASSLAVAGGVSDTQYF
CDR3 DNA: TGCGCCAGCAGCTTGGCGGTAGCGGGAGGTGTTTCAGATACGCAGTATTTT

D gene: TRBD2
clone size: -
V gene: TRBV11-2
J gene: TRBJ2-1
CDR3 protein: CAVQGASGRALYNEQFF
CDR3 DNA: TGTGCCGTCCAGGGGGCTAGCGGGAGGGCCTTGTACAATGAGCAGTTCTTC

D gene: TRBD1
clone size: -
V gene: TRBV5-1
J gene: TRBJ2-5
CDR3 protein: CASSHGQGDGETQYF
CDR3 DNA: TGCGCCAGCAGCCACGGACAGGGGGACGGGGAGACCCAGTACTTC

D gene: -
clone size: -
V gene: TRBV6-1
J gene: TRBJ1-5
CDR3 protein: CASSVTANSNQPQHF
CDR3 DNA: TGTGCCAGCAGTGTGACCGCAAATAGCAATCAGCCCCAGCATTTT

D gene: TRBD1
clone size: -
V gene: TRBV5-1
J gene: TRBJ2-1
CDR3 protein: CASSLGRGLADNEQFF
CDR3 DNA: TGCGCCAGCAGCTTGGGTAGGGGGCTTGCCGACAATGAGCAGTTCTTC

D gene: -
clone size: -
V gene: TRBV28
J gene: TRBJ1-4
CDR3 protein: CASSPTVPNEKLFF
CDR3 DNA: TGTGCCAGCAGCCCGACAGTCCCTAATGAAAAACTGTTTTTT

D gene: -
clone size: -
V gene: TRBV6-5
J gene: TRBJ2-5
CDR3 protein: CASSLGRAETQYF
CDR3 DNA: TGTGCCAGCAGTTTAGGCAGGGCAGAGACCCAGTACTTC

D gene: -
clone size: -
V gene: TRBV11-2
J gene: TRBJ2-7
CDR3 protein: CASSLGAYEQYF
CDR3 DNA: TGTGCCAGCAGCTTAGGGGCCTACGAGCAGTACTTC

D gene: -
clone size: -
V gene: TRBV27
J gene: TRBJ1-2
CDR3 protein: CASSLSGGSPSGYTF
CDR3 DNA: TGTGCCAGCAGTTTATCGGGGGGAAGTCCGAGTGGCTACACCTTC

D gene: TRBD1
clone size: once
V gene: TRBV5-1
J gene: TRBJ1-4
CDR3 protein: CASSPDREGGEKLFF
CDR3 DNA: TGCGCCAGCAGCCCCGACAGGGAGGGTGGTGAAAAACTGTTTTTT

D gene: TRBD2
clone size: -
V gene: TRBV11-3
J gene: TRBJ2-1
CDR3 protein: CASSSQYSGSSYNEQFF
CDR3 DNA: TGTGCCAGCAGCTCACAATATAGCGGGAGCTCCTACAATGAGCAGTTCTTC

D gene: TRBD1
clone size: -
V gene: TRBV5-1
J gene: TRBJ2-7
CDR3 protein: CASSLEGTGSYEQYF
CDR3 DNA: TGCGCCAGCAGCTTGGAGGGGACAGGGAGTTACGAGCAGTACTTC

D gene: -
clone size: -
V gene: TRBV28
J gene: TRBJ2-7
CDR3 protein: CASSLRDDYEQYF
CDR3 DNA: TGTGCCAGCAGTCTCCGGGACGACTACGAGCAGTACTTC

D gene: -
clone size: -
V gene: TRBV11-2
J gene: TRBJ1-4
CDR3 protein: CASSSPPSEEKLFF
CDR3 DNA: TGTGCCAGCAGCTCTCCTCCGTCGGAAGAAAAACTGTTTTTT

D gene: -
clone size: -
V gene: TRBV11-3
J gene: TRBJ2-7
CDR3 protein: CASSLGPDYEQYF
CDR3 DNA: TGTGCCAGCAGCCTGGGACCAGACTACGAGCAGTACTTC